These T cell receptor beta chains were read from a single sample in a study of cytomegalovirus exposure and HLA in healthy donors. Sequenced by immunoSEQ multiplex PCR; TCRdb stores in-frame clones only, minus some. In the table there are 180,000 or so clones, around 77% of which are singletons. The sequenced sample consisted of PBMCs. Source of these receptors: a woman between 25 and 40 years old in good health and CMV-seronegative. The CDR3 runs from the conserved cysteine through the conserved F or W. A D gene is named only where the DNA matches it firmly. Expanded clones get a size class; other rows say once, few or many, or leave the size out.

d_gene: TRBD2
j_gene: TRBJ2-7
v_gene: TRBV2
abundance: -
CDR3aa: CASSSSGGRSYEQYF
CDR3nt: TGTGCCAGCAGTTCTAGCGGGGGTCGATCCTACGAGCAGTACTTC

d_gene: -
j_gene: TRBJ2-4
v_gene: TRBV4-2
abundance: -
CDR3aa: CASSQAGIGAKNIQYF
CDR3nt: TGTGCCAGCAGCCAAGCAGGGATAGGGGCCAAAAACATTCAGTACTTC

d_gene: -
j_gene: TRBJ1-2
v_gene: TRBV6-1
abundance: -
CDR3aa: CASREGRTHGYTF
CDR3nt: TGTGCCAGCAGAGAGGGAAGGACCCATGGCTACACCTTC

d_gene: TRBD1
j_gene: TRBJ2-7
v_gene: TRBV5-1
abundance: -
CDR3aa: CASSLGPTGQGADEQYF
CDR3nt: TGCGCCAGCAGCTTAGGGCCGACAGGACAGGGGGCTGATGAGCAGTACTTC

d_gene: -
j_gene: TRBJ2-5
v_gene: TRBV29-1
abundance: once
CDR3aa: CSVETSRRETQYF
CDR3nt: TGCAGCGTTGAAACTAGCCGGCGGGAGACCCAGTACTTC

d_gene: TRBD2
j_gene: TRBJ2-1
v_gene: TRBV6-1
abundance: -
CDR3aa: CASSVGGGAHEQFF
CDR3nt: TGTGCCAGCAGTGTAGGCGGGGGGGCCCATGAGCAGTTCTTC

d_gene: TRBD2
j_gene: TRBJ2-3
v_gene: TRBV6-4
abundance: -
CDR3aa: CASSEVASGGRDTQYF
CDR3nt: TGTGCCAGCAGTGAAGTAGCGTCGGGGGGGAGAGATACGCAGTATTTT

d_gene: TRBD1
j_gene: TRBJ1-2
v_gene: TRBV2
abundance: -
CDR3aa: CASSQQGGRFSF
CDR3nt: TGTGCCAGCAGCCAACAGGGGGGTCGTTTCTCCTTC

d_gene: -
j_gene: TRBJ1-1
v_gene: TRBV4-1
abundance: -
CDR3aa: CASSQGGARALNTEAFF
CDR3nt: TGCGCCAGCAGCCAAGGGGGTGCGCGGGCCCTGAACACTGAAGCTTTCTTT

d_gene: -
j_gene: TRBJ2-3
v_gene: TRBV6-5
abundance: -
CDR3aa: CASSYGGGDSTDTQYF
CDR3nt: TGTGCCAGCAGTTATGGAGGGGGGGATAGCACAGATACGCAGTATTTT

d_gene: TRBD1
j_gene: TRBJ1-5
v_gene: TRBV4-2
abundance: -
CDR3aa: CASSQVGGQGVDQPQHF
CDR3nt: TGTGCCAGCAGCCAAGTTGGGGGACAGGGGGTGGATCAGCCCCAGCATTTT